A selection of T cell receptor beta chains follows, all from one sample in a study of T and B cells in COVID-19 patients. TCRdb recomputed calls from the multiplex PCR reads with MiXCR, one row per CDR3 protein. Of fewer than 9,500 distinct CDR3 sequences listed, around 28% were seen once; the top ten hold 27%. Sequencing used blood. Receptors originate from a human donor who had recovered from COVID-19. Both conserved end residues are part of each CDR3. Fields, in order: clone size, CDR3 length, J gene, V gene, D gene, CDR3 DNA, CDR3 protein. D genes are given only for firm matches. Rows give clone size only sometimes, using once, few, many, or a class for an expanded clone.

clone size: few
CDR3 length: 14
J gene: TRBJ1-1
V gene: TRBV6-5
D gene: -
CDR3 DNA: TGTGCCAGCAGTTACACACAGGGAAACACTGAAGCTTTCTTT
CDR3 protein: CASSYTQGNTEAFF

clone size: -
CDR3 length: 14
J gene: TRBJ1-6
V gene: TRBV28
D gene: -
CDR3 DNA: TGTGCCAGCAGTCAGCCGGGACGCCGAAGCGCCCTCCACTTT
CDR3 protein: CASSQPGRRSALHF

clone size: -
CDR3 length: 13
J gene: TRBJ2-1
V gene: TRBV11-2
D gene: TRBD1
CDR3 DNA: TGTGCCAGCAGCCCAGGGACAGGGGGTGAGCAGTTCTTC
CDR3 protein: CASSPGTGGEQFF

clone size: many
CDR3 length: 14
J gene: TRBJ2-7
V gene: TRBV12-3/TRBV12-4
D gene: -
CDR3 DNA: TGTGCCAGCAGTCCTTGGGACTTATCCTACGAGCAGTACTTC
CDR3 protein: CASSPWDLSYEQYF

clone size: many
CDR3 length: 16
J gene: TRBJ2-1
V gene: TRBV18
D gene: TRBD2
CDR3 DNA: TGTGCCAGCTCACCACCGACTAGCGGGAGTAAGAATGAGCAGTTCTTC
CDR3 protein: CASSPPTSGSKNEQFF

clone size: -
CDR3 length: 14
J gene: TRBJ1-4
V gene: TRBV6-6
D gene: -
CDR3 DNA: TGTGCCAGCAGTTATGGACAGTCGAATGAAAAACTGTTTTTT
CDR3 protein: CASSYGQSNEKLFF

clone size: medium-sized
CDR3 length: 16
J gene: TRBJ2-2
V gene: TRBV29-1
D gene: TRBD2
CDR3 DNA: TGCAGCGTTGATGGCGGCGGGAGGGCCGCCACCGGGGAGCTGTTTTTT
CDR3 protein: CSVDGGGRAATGELFF

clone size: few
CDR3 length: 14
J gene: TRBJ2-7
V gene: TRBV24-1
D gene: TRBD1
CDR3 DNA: TGTGCCACCAGTGATACAGGGGGCAGCAACGAGCAGTACTTC
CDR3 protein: CATSDTGGSNEQYF

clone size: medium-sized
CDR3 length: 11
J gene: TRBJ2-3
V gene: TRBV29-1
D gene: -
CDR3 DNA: TGCAGCGTTGAAGAGGCGGTAGCGGAGTATTTT
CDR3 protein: CSVEEAVAEYF

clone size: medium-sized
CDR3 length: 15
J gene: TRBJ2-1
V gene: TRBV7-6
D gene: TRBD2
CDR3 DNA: TGTGCCAGCAGCTTATCGGCTAGCGGGGGAACTGAGCAGTTCTTC
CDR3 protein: CASSLSASGGTEQFF

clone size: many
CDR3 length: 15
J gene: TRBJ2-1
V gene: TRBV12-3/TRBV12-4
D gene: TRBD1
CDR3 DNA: TGTGCCAGCAGTTTTAGGGACAGGGGCCTCGATGAGCAGTTCTTC
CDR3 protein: CASSFRDRGLDEQFF

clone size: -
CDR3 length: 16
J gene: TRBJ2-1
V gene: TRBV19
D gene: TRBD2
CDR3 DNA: TGTGCCAGTAGTAATGGACCGGGACTTGCGGGGGGGGAGCAGTTCTTC
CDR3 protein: CASSNGPGLAGGEQFF

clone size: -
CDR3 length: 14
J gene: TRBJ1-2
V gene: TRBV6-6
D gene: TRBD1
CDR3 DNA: TGTGCCAGCAGGGGACAGGGCGGTGGCTATGGCTACACCTTC
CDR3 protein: CASRGQGGGYGYTF

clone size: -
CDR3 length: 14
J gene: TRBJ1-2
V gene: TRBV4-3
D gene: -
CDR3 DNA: TGCGCCAGCAGCCAAGGTGAAGGCCCCTATGGCTACACCTTC
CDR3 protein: CASSQGEGPYGYTF

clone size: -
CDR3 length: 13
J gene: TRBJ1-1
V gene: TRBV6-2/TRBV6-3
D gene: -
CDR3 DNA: TGTGCCAGCAGTTCCGACTTTAACACTGAAGCTTTCTTT
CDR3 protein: CASSSDFNTEAFF

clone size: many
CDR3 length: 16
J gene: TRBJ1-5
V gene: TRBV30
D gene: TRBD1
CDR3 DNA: TGTGCCTGGAGTACTGACAGGGGCGATTGGAGTCAGCCCCAGCATTTT
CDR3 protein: CAWSTDRGDWSQPQHF

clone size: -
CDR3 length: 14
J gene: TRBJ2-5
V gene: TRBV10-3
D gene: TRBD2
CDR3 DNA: TGTGCCATCAGTGGGCTAGCGGGTGGGGAGACCCAGTACTTC
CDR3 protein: CAISGLAGGETQYF

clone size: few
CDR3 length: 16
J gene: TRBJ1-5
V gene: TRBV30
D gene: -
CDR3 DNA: TGTGCCTGGAGGCCCCTGGGGGGGAATAGCAATCAGCCCCAGCATTTT
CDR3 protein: CAWRPLGGNSNQPQHF

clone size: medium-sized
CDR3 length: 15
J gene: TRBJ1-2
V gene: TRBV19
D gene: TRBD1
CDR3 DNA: TGTGCCAGTAGTCCACCGGGACAGGGTTCCTATGGCTACACCTTC
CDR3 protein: CASSPPGQGSYGYTF

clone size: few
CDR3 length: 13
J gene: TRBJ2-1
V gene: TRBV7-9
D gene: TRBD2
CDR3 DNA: TGTGTCTCAGCGGGGAGCTCCTACAATGAGCAGTTCTTC
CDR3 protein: CVSAGSSYNEQFF

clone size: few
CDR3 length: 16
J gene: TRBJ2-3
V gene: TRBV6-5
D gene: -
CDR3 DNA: TGTGCCATCAGTCCCGGGGCAACCCTAAGTACAGATACGCAGTATTTT
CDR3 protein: CAISPGATLSTDTQYF

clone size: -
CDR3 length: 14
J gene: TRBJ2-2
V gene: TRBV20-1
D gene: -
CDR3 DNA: TGCAGTGCTACGAAGGGGATGAACACCGGGGAGCTGTTTTTT
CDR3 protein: CSATKGMNTGELFF

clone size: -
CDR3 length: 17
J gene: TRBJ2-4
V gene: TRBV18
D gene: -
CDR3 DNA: TGTGCCAGCTCACCACCAGTCAGGCCACTAGCCAAAAACATTCAGTACTTC
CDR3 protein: CASSPPVRPLAKNIQYF

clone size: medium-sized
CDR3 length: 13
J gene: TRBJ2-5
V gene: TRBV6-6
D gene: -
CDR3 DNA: TGTGCCAGCAGTTACCCGGGGGTAGAGACCCAGTACTTC
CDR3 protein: CASSYPGVETQYF